This section outlines one TCR beta chain sequence together with its context. Its antigen is not known. Sequence at one end of the junction differs from germline and may be a read error. This entry belongs to a study of OX40 agonist ivuxolimab in advanced cancers. In the study overall: Enrolled patients in dose escalation had cancers that were hepatocellular carcinoma, melanoma, renal cell or head and neck cancer. Whole-study results and caveats: Clonal expansion from baseline to week 6 occurred in both CD4+ and CD8+ T cells. Normalized T-cell clonal expansion was also low in a subset of nonresponders. Expanded peripheral T cells had an undetermined antigen specificity.

The CDR3 is 14 residues long. Germline loops: CDR1 KGHSH, CDR2 LQKENI. TCRdb keeps only in-frame clones here, not all; method: immunoSEQ multiplex PCR. This repertoire shows 95,000 or so clones, under 95% found once; its top ten account for 0.4% to 0.55%. The genes are TRBV18 and TRBJ2-1, with D possibly being TRBD2 (6 bases). The sequence derives from an adult with an advanced solid tumor such as melanoma, head and neck, liver or kidney cancer. The starting material was CD4+ or CD8+ T cells sorted from blood, obtained in a trial of the OX40 agonist ivuxolimab. The CDR3 protein is CASSLSPGSSGVVF. CDR3 DNA: TGTGCCAGCTCACTCTCCCCCGGGTCCTCGGGGGTGGTCTTC.